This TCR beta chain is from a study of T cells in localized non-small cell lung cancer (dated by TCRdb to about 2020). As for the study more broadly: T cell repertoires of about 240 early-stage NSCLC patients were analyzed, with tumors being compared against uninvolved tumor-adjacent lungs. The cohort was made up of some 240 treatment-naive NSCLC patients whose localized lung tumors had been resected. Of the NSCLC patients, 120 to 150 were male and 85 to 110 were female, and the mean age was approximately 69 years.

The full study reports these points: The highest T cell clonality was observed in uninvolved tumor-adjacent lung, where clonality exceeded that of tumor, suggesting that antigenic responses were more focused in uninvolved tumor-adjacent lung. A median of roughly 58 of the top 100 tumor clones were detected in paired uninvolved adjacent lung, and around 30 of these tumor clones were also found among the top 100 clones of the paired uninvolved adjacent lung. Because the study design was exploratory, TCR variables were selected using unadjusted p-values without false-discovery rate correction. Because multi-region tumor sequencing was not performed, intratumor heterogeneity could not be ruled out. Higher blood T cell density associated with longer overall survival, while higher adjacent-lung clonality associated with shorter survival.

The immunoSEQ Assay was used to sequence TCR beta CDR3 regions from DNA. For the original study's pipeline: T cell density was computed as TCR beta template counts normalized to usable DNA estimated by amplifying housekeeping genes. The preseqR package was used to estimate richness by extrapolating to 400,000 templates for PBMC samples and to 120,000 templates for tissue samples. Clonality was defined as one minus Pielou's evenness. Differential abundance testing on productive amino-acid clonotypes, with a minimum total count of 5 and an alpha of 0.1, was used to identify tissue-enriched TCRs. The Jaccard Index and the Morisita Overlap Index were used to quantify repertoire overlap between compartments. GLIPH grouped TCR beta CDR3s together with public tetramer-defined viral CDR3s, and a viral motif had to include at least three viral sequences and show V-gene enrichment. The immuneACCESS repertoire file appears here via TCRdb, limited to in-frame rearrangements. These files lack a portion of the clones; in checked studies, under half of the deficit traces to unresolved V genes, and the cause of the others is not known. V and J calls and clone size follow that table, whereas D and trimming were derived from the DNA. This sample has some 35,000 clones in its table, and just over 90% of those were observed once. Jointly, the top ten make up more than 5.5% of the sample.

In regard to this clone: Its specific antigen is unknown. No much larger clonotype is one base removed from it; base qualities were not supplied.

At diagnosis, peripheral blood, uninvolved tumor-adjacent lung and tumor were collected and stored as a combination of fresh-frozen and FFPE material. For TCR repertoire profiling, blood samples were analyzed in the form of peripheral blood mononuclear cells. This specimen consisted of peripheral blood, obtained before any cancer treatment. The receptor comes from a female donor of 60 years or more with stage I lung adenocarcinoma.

CDR3 protein: CASTDRGRVDNTEAFF. The DNA reads as follows: TGTGCCAGCACGGACAGGGGGCGCGTAGACAACACTGAAGCTTTCTTT. The V and J segments used are TRBV2 and TRBJ1-1; 11 bases in the middle match TRBD1. CDR1 and CDR2 are drawn from the germline V gene: SNHLY, FYNNEI. V and J are trimmed by 7 bases and 2 bases, and the gene matches miss 9 bases of the junction. Inclusive of the bounding cysteine and phenylalanine, the CDR3 is 16 residues long. Just the 48-base CDR3 DNA is kept, in frame starting at base 1.